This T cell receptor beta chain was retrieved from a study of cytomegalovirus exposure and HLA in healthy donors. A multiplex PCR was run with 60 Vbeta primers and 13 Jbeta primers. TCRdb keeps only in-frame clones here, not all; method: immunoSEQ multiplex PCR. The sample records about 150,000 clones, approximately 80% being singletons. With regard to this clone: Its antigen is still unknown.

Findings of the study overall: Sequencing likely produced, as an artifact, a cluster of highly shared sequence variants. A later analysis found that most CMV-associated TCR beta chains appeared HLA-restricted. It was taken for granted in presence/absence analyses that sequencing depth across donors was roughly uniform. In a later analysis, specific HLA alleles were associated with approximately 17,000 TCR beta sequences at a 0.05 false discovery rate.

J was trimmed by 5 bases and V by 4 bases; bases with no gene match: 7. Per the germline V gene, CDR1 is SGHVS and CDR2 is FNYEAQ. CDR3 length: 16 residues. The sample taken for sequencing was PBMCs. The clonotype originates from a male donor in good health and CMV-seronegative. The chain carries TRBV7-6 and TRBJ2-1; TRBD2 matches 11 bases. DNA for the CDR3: TGTGCCAGCAGCTCTTATAGCGGGGGGGCCCACAATGAGCAGTTCTTC. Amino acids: CASSSYSGGAHNEQFF.